Listed below are T cell receptor beta chains from one sample, sequenced in a study of T-cell reconstitution after alpha-beta-depleted transplantation in children. TCRdb used MiXCR to reprocess the PCR reads, holding one entry per CDR3 protein. The sample includes 70,000 to 100,000 distinct CDR3 sequences, about 12% of them seen just once. The source material was PBMCs from the stem cell graft donor, sampled from the stem cell graft. These receptor sequences come from a human donor who donated a stem cell graft to a child with inherited bone marrow failure. Each CDR3 is given with its conserved first and last residue. D genes are given only for firm matches. Where a row states a size, it is once, few, many or the class of an expanded clone; other rows omit it.

CDR3 protein | CDR3 DNA | V gene | D gene | clone size | J gene
CSARLAGAKIYNEQFF | TGCAGTGCTCGACTAGCGGGCGCCAAAATCTACAATGAGCAGTTCTTC | TRBV20-1 | TRBD2 | many | TRBJ2-1
CASSWTSGRHNEQFF | TGTGCCAGCAGCTGGACTAGCGGGAGGCACAATGAGCAGTTCTTC | TRBV14 | TRBD2 | - | TRBJ2-1
CSVGRGRGTGELFF | TGCAGCGTTGGACGCGGGCGCGGAACCGGGGAGCTGTTTTTT | TRBV29-1 | - | many | TRBJ2-2
CASSLNMGADTQYF | TGTGCCAGCAGCTTAAATATGGGGGCAGATACGCAGTATTTT | TRBV7-2 | - | few | TRBJ2-3
CSAREGAGTDTQYF | TGCAGTGCTAGAGAGGGGGCGGGCACAGATACGCAGTATTTT | TRBV20-1 | - | many | TRBJ2-3
CASSLGAGGGSEAFF | TGTGCCAGCAGCTTAGGGGCAGGGGGTGGCTCTGAAGCTTTCTTT | TRBV7-8 | TRBD1 | many | TRBJ1-1
CASSQAAGRGNEQFF | TGTGCCAGCAGTCAAGCGGCAGGGAGGGGCAATGAGCAGTTCTTC | TRBV14 | TRBD2 | many | TRBJ2-1
CSARDVLNSYTF | TGCAGTGCTAGGGACGTCCTAAACAGCTACACCTTC | TRBV20-1 | - | many | TRBJ1-2
CASSRTGTGDADTQYF | TGCGCCAGCAGCCGAACCGGGACAGGGGATGCAGATACGCAGTATTTT | TRBV5-1 | TRBD1 | few | TRBJ2-3
CAWSSTSGSKYNEQFF | TGTGCCTGGAGTAGTACTAGCGGGAGTAAATACAATGAGCAGTTCTTC | TRBV30 | TRBD2 | - | TRBJ2-1
CASSLSPAGEGINTQYF | TGTGCCAGCAGCTTAAGCCCGGCGGGAGAGGGGATAAATACGCAGTATTTT | TRBV7-9 | TRBD2 | many | TRBJ2-3
CASSMGGLAVNEQFF | TGTGCCAGTAGTATGGGAGGACTAGCGGTCAATGAGCAGTTCTTC | TRBV19 | TRBD2 | - | TRBJ2-1
CASSSLPPGTENTGELFF | TGTGCCAGCTCATCACTTCCCCCCGGGACCGAGAACACCGGGGAGCTGTTTTTT | TRBV18 | - | many | TRBJ2-2
CASSIRASLYEQYF | TGTGCCAGCAGCATAAGGGCTAGCCTCTACGAGCAGTACTTC | TRBV7-2 | - | many | TRBJ2-7
CASSEARGGTQYF | TGTGCCAGCAGTGAGGCGAGGGGAGGTACGCAGTATTTT | TRBV2 | - | - | TRBJ2-3
CSVRIYNEQFF | TGCAGCGTAAGGATCTACAATGAGCAGTTCTTC | TRBV29-1 | - | many | TRBJ2-1
CASSYSEAGTEAFF | TGTGCCAGCAGTTACTCCGAAGCGGGCACTGAAGCTTTCTTT | TRBV6-5 | - | many | TRBJ1-1
CAMGPGLGTGELFF | TGTGCCATGGGCCCGGGGCTCGGCACCGGGGAGCTGTTTTTT | TRBV5-3 | - | few | TRBJ2-2
CASSSPRQGLGIQYF | TGTGCCAGCAGTTCCCCCCGACAGGGGTTGGGCATTCAGTACTTC | TRBV12-3/TRBV12-4 | TRBD1 | once | TRBJ2-4
CASSQREVGITEAFF | TGCGCCAGCAGTCAGAGGGAAGTGGGGATCACTGAAGCTTTCTTT | TRBV5-1 | - | many | TRBJ1-1
CASSQVGSGSGNTIYF | TGCGCCAGCAGCCAAGTGGGTTCTGGCTCTGGAAACACCATATATTTT | TRBV4-1 | - | many | TRBJ1-3
CAREEWGTSTDTQYF | TGTGCCAGGGAGGAGTGGGGCACCAGCACAGATACGCAGTATTTT | TRBV15 | - | many | TRBJ2-3
CASSALYTRAKNIQYF | TGCGCCAGCAGTGCATTGTACACGAGAGCCAAAAACATTCAGTACTTC | TRBV4-1 | - | many | TRBJ2-4
CSARDLGGVSYTF | TGCAGTGCTAGAGATCTCGGAGGGGTTAGCTACACCTTC | TRBV20-1 | - | - | TRBJ1-2
CASSPGSGEPHNEQFF | TGTGCCAGCAGCCCGGGGAGCGGGGAACCTCACAATGAGCAGTTCTTC | TRBV11-3 | TRBD2 | few | TRBJ2-1
CASSRRPGRDTEAFF | TGTGCCAGCTCACGACGGCCAGGGAGGGACACTGAAGCTTTCTTT | TRBV18 | - | many | TRBJ1-1